A selection of T cell receptor beta chains follows, all from one sample in a study of T cells in Graves' hyperthyroidism and ophthalmopathy. MiXCR, run by TCRdb on the multiplex PCR reads, gives a single entry per CDR3 protein. Of about 500,000 distinct CDR3 sequences in the sample, 13% to 15% were seen once. The material sequenced was blood. These receptors were taken from a woman under 30 with Graves' hyperthyroidism. Both conserved end residues are part of each CDR3. Fields, in order: CDR3 DNA, CDR3 protein, clone size, D gene, J gene, V gene. A D gene is named only where the DNA matches it firmly. Clone sizes are given selectively: once, few, many, or a class where the clone is expanded.

TGCAGTGCTAGAGGCTCCGGGACTAGCGGGAGGGAGGAGCAGTTCTTC,CSARGSGTSGREEQFF,many,TRBD2,TRBJ2-1,TRBV20-1
TGTGCCAGCAGCGATAGGACAGGGGGCATAGATACGCAGTATTTT,CASSDRTGGIDTQYF,many,TRBD1,TRBJ2-3,TRBV11-2
TGCGCCAGCAGCTGGGGACAGGGGAATGAGCAGTTCTTC,CASSWGQGNEQFF,many,TRBD1,TRBJ2-1,TRBV5-1
TGCGCCAGTACCGGGACCGGCTATGGCTACACCTTC,CASTGTGYGYTF,few,.,TRBJ1-2,TRBV10-2
TGTGCCAGCAGCCACCGCTCAGGGGACACAGGCTACACCTTC,CASSHRSGDTGYTF,.,.,TRBJ1-2,TRBV5-6
TGTGCTAGTGGTTCCCTAGGGAGGACAGGGTTTAGAGCTTTCTTT,CASGSLGRTGFRAFF,.,TRBD1,TRBJ1-1,TRBV12-5
TGTGCCAGCAGACAACATTATAGCAATCAGCCCCAGCATTTT,CASRQHYSNQPQHF,.,.,TRBJ1-5,TRBV6-1
TGTGCCAGCAGCTACGGACAGGGGACAGATACGCAGTATTTT,CASSYGQGTDTQYF,few,TRBD1,TRBJ2-3,TRBV7-3
TGCAGCGTTGTTGATTCCTACGAGCAGTACTTC,CSVVDSYEQYF,few,.,TRBJ2-7,TRBV29-1
TGTGCCAGCAATGGACGAGGGACTGAAGCTTTCTTT,CASNGRGTEAFF,many,.,TRBJ1-1,TRBV12-3/TRBV12-4
TGTGCCAGCAGCCTCCGCGGAGTGGACTACAATGAGCAGTTCTTC,CASSLRGVDYNEQFF,many,.,TRBJ2-1,TRBV11-2
TGTGCCAGCAGTCGAGGCACCTATAGCAATCAGCCCCAGCATTTT,CASSRGTYSNQPQHF,.,.,TRBJ1-5,TRBV27
TGTGCCAGTAGTATAGATTGGGGAGGGACCAATGAAAAACTGTTTTTT,CASSIDWGGTNEKLFF,.,.,TRBJ1-4,TRBV19
TGTGCCAGCCAGGGAGGCAAAAACATTCAGTACTTC,CASQGGKNIQYF,few,.,TRBJ2-4,TRBV12-3/TRBV12-4
TGTGCCAGCAGCGGCTTGACACGAATGAAAGCTTTCTTT,CASSGLTRMKAFF,many,.,TRBJ1-1,TRBV7-8
TGCAGTGCTCCCCCGGGACTAGCGGGAGGTGGCCAGTTCTTC,CSAPPGLAGGGQFF,many,TRBD2,TRBJ2-1,TRBV20-1
TGCAGTGCTAGGAGGGGGGACTTTAGGGATTCCGCTGAAGCTTTCTTT,CSARRGDFRDSAEAFF,few,.,TRBJ1-1,TRBV20-1
TGTGCCAGCAGCCCTTCCCCCAACGGGTTTTACAATGAGCAGTTCTTC,CASSPSPNGFYNEQFF,few,.,TRBJ2-1,TRBV7-9
TGTGCCAGTAGTTTTCGGACGGGCACTGAAGCTTTCTTT,CASSFRTGTEAFF,few,.,TRBJ1-1,TRBV19
TGTGCCAGCAGCCAAGTGATTGGGGCACAGCCCCAGCATTTT,CASSQVIGAQPQHF,many,.,TRBJ1-5,TRBV3-1
TGTGCCTGGGTCTTAGGGCCCCGATACACCGGGGAGCTGTTTTTT,CAWVLGPRYTGELFF,many,.,TRBJ2-2,TRBV30
TGTGCCAGCAGCTCGGGGAGATCGGGTGAGCAGTTCTTC,CASSSGRSGEQFF,many,.,TRBJ2-1,TRBV11-3
TGTGCCAGCAGCTTGTGGGTAGTGGAAATGAATGAGCAGTTCTTC,CASSLWVVEMNEQFF,many,.,TRBJ2-1,TRBV7-9
TGTGCCAGCAGCCCGGGACCTACCACAGATACGCAGTATTTT,CASSPGPTTDTQYF,many,.,TRBJ2-3,TRBV7-9
TGTGCCAGCAGTGAAGGGGAGACAGTCAGTGGCTACACCTTC,CASSEGETVSGYTF,many,.,TRBJ1-2,TRBV6-1
TGCAGTGCTTTTCGGGCGGGACGGGAGCTGTTTTTT,CSAFRAGRELFF,.,.,TRBJ2-2,TRBV20-1
TGCAGCGTTATGGGCAGAATGAACACTGAAGCTTTCTTT,CSVMGRMNTEAFF,many,.,TRBJ1-1,TRBV29-1
TGCAGCGTTGAAGTTGCGGGAGGCGTAGAGGATGAGCAGTTCTTC,CSVEVAGGVEDEQFF,many,TRBD2,TRBJ2-1,TRBV29-1
TGTGCCAGCAGTCTACAACGACTAGCGGGAGGCCAAGAGACCCAGTACTTC,CASSLQRLAGGQETQYF,many,TRBD2,TRBJ2-5,TRBV27
TGTGCCAGTAGTTCTTACCCGGGACGGCAGAACACTGAAGCTTTCTTT,CASSSYPGRQNTEAFF,few,.,TRBJ1-1,TRBV19
TGCAGCGTTGTTAGGGCTAGCGCTACAGATACGCAGTATTTT,CSVVRASATDTQYF,many,.,TRBJ2-3,TRBV29-1
TGTGCCAGCAGCTTAGTTCGGTTCAGACGACAACCGAGGAACTATGGCTACACCTTC,CASSLVRFRRQPRNYGYTF,.,.,TRBJ1-2,TRBV7-6
TGCGCCAGCAGTCATAGCGATGTCGGCTATGGCTACACCTTC,CASSHSDVGYGYTF,many,.,TRBJ1-2,TRBV5-1
TGTGCCTGGACCCTAGCGGGAGTGGTGAACACAGATACGCAGTATTTT,CAWTLAGVVNTDTQYF,many,TRBD2,TRBJ2-3,TRBV30
TGTGCCATATTTAGGGGTTTTAACTATGGCTACACCTTC,CAIFRGFNYGYTF,.,.,TRBJ1-2,TRBV7-3
TGTGCCAGTAGTATGTTGGGGGGGACTGAAGCTTTCTTT,CASSMLGGTEAFF,many,.,TRBJ1-1,TRBV19
TGTGCCAGCAGCCCAATCCCGGGACTAGCGAGCACAGATACGCAGTATTTT,CASSPIPGLASTDTQYF,.,TRBD2,TRBJ2-3,TRBV4-2
TGTGCCAGCAGCCTCGGGGGGGAATCACCCCTCCACTTT,CASSLGGESPLHF,.,.,TRBJ1-6,TRBV12-3/TRBV12-4
TGTGCCAGCAGCCCTCGGGGAGCGGGAGAAGTCGAGCAGTACTTC,CASSPRGAGEVEQYF,many,TRBD2,TRBJ2-7,TRBV7-9
TGTGCCAGCAGTCCAGGGGGGGAGGAACCGCAGTATTTT,CASSPGGEEPQYF,many,.,TRBJ2-3,TRBV7-3
TGTGCCTGGAGTGTACAACAGAACACTGAAGCTTTCTTT,CAWSVQQNTEAFF,many,.,TRBJ1-1,TRBV30
TGTGCCAGCAGTTTAAACTCTAATTCACCCCTCCACTTT,CASSLNSNSPLHF,many,.,TRBJ1-6,TRBV12-3/TRBV12-4
TGTGCCACCAGTGATAACAACAGGGGAATCACGGAAGCTTTCTTT,CATSDNNRGITEAFF,many,TRBD1,TRBJ1-1,TRBV24-1
TGTGCCAGCGGCCAAACAGGGGGCGATGAAAAACTGTTTTTT,CASGQTGGDEKLFF,.,TRBD1,TRBJ1-4,TRBV5-1
TGCGCCAGCAGCCAAGTTATAGACTACGAGCAGTACTTC,CASSQVIDYEQYF,.,.,TRBJ2-7,TRBV4-1
TGCGCCAGCAGCTTTGGCACTAGCGGGAGTCGTTCAGATACGCAGTATTTT,CASSFGTSGSRSDTQYF,.,TRBD2,TRBJ2-3,TRBV5-1
TGTGCCAGCAGTTTGGGGACAGGGTTCAATCAGCCCCAGCATTTT,CASSLGTGFNQPQHF,many,TRBD1,TRBJ1-5,TRBV28
TGTGCCAGCAACCATAGGGGCCCAGGGGATGAGCAGTTCTTC,CASNHRGPGDEQFF,.,.,TRBJ2-1,TRBV11-3
TGTGCCAGCAGTGCCAGTAGGACAGAGGCTGGCTACACCTTC,CASSASRTEAGYTF,many,.,TRBJ1-2,TRBV12-3/TRBV12-4
TGTGCCAGTAGTGCCTCTAGCGGGGGCGGAACCGGGGAGCTGTTTTTT,CASSASSGGGTGELFF,many,TRBD2,TRBJ2-2,TRBV19
TGTGCCAGCAGCTTAGCAGCAGCAGGGGCTGAAAAACTGTTTTTT,CASSLAAAGAEKLFF,few,.,TRBJ1-4,TRBV7-9
TGTGCCAGCAGAGGGACCCTCTACGAGCAGTACTTC,CASRGTLYEQYF,.,.,TRBJ2-7,TRBV6-1
TGTGCCAGCAGCTTGGGGGGAATTATGAACACTGAAGCTTTCTTT,CASSLGGIMNTEAFF,many,.,TRBJ1-1,TRBV7-8
TGTGCCAGCAGTTCTAATTGGGAAAGGGCCACTGAAGCTTTCTTT,CASSSNWERATEAFF,many,.,TRBJ1-1,TRBV13
TGTGCCAGCAGCTTTATGACAGGGAAGAACACTGAAGCTTTCTTT,CASSFMTGKNTEAFF,many,TRBD1,TRBJ1-1,TRBV7-9